The next 20 T cell receptor beta chains were all read from a single sample in a study of T cells in women clearing cervical HPV infection. The repertoire was sequenced with immunoSEQ multiplex PCR; TCRdb's copy has only in-frame clones and lacks some. This table holds about 32,000 clones. The source material was blood buffy coat. The receptors shown here come from a woman between 18 and 69 years old with a cervical HPV16 infection that either progressed to CIN3+ or cleared (not recorded which).

The chain's CDR3 is CASSAGLAGVRHEQYF. CDR3 bases read: TGTGCCAGCAGCGCGGGACTAGCGGGAGTTAGGCACGAG. The chain combines TRBV2 with TRBJ2-7, with 14 bases aligning to TRBD2. The CDR3 is cut off 3 residues early in the read; its end comes from the germline J gene. The trim removed 6 bases at V and 5 bases at J, leaving 9 bases unmatched. Germline CDR1 SNHLY, CDR2 FYNNEI. This CDR3 is built from 16 residues.

On this clone itself: The read is 3 residues too short to cover the CDR3 end, so that end is filled in from the germline J gene. V usage is TRBV19 and J usage is TRBJ2-2, with TRBD1 as a possible D gene (6 bases). Germline V gives CDR1 LNHDA, CDR2 SQIVND (reference sequence). V lost 4 bases and J lost 5, with 11 bases in between. The CDR3 extends over 14 amino acids. CDR3 sequence: CASSTGVTTGELFF. CDR3 bases read: TGTGCCAGTAGTACAGGGGTCACAACCGGGGAG. The full variable domain, completed using reference TRBV19 and TRBJ2-2, is DGGITQSPKYLFRKEGQNVTLSCEQNLNHDAMYWYRQDPGQGLRLIYYSQIVNDFQKGDIAEGYSVSREKKESFPLTVTSAQKNPTAFYLCASSTGVTTGELFFGEGSRLTVL.

About this clone itself: The read halts 3 residues ahead of the CDR3 end, with the missing end drawn from the germline J gene. This chain joins TRBV7-9 and TRBJ1-2, with 7 bases matching TRBD1. V was pared by 5 bases and J by 6 bases, with 6 bases of the junction left unmatched. The CDR3 has 13 residues. The germline V gene encodes CDR1 SEHNR and CDR2 FQNEAQ (reference sequence). The CDR3 DNA, read in part, is TGTGCCAGCAGCGACAGGGTAACGGATGGC. This gives the protein CASSDRVTDG. The full CDR3 reads CASSDRVTDGYTF.

The part of the CDR3 DNA that was read is TGTGCCAGCAGCTTAGCGAAGGGTGAA. Protein product: CASSLAKGE. The CDR3 reads in full as CASSLAKGEAFF. The chain uses TRBV7-9 and TRBJ1-1; no firm D call. The read gets to within 3 residues of the CDR3 end, and the germline J gene fills in the rest. The CDR3 runs 12 residues. Deletions cut 0 bases from V and 7 bases from J, with 6 bases between. CDR1 is SEHNR and CDR2 is FQNEAQ in the germline V gene (reference sequence).

With respect to this clone: With the read ending 3 residues before the CDR3 end, the germline J gene is used to fill in that end. The chain employs TRBV5-6 and TRBJ2-5; tentatively, D is TRBD2 (6 bases). This CDR3 is 14 amino acids long. With 2 bases removed from V and 5 bases from J, the gap between germline ends came to 13 bases. Germline CDR1 SGHDT, CDR2 YYEEEE. CDR3 residues: CASSLPGLYETQYF. CDR3 bases read: TGTGCCAGCAGCTTACCGGGACTTTACGAGACC. The whole variable domain, remainder taken from reference TRBV5-6 and TRBJ2-5, is DAGVTQSPTHLIKTRGQQVTLRCSPKSGHDTVSWYQQALGQGPQFIFQYYEEEERQRGNFPDRFSGHQFPNYSSELNVNALLLGDSALYLCASSLPGLYETQYFGPGTRLLVL.

In regard to this clone: The read ends 3 residues early relative to the CDR3; the germline J gene fills the gap. J is TRBJ1-2 and V is TRBV19; D is unclear. Germline loops: CDR1 LNHDA, CDR2 SQIVND (reference sequence). The CDR3 sequence is 16 residues long. The covered CDR3 bases are TGTGCCAGCTCTCTCCCCGGCGGGAGAACCTACAATGAC. Translated: CASSLPGGRTYND. The CDR3 in its entirety is CASSLPGGRTYNDYTF.

Comment on this clone: The read comes to an end 3 residues before the CDR3 does, leaving the germline J gene to fill in the end. The V call is TRBV5-6, the J call TRBJ2-3; a possible D gene is TRBD2 (5 bases). CDR1 is SGHDT, CDR2 YYEEEE, per germline. The CDR3 extends over 14 amino acids. Trimming shortened V by 1 base and J by 1 base, and 7 bases separated the two germline ends. CDR3 bases read: TGTGCCAGCAGCTTGCAAGCGGGCACAGATACG. Encoded protein: CASSLQAGTDT. The full CDR3 protein reads CASSLQAGTDTQYF.

With regard to this clone: Read data end 3 residues before the CDR3 end; the end is taken from the germline J gene. The chain joins TRBV7-7 to TRBJ1-1; possibly TRBD1 for D (5 bases). This CDR3 spans 16 amino acids. CDR1 is SSHAT, CDR2 FNYEAQ, per germline (reference sequence). Partial CDR3 DNA: TGTGCCAGCAGCTCCGGACTAGCGGGGGTAATCCATGAG. Its protein product is CASSSGLAGVIHE. The whole CDR3 protein reads CASSSGLAGVIHEAFF.

A word on this clone: The CDR3 end falls 3 residues outside the read, so it is completed with the germline J gene. The chain uses TRBV20-1 and TRBJ2-5; D ambiguous. CDR1 DFQATT and CDR2 SNEGSKA come from the germline V gene (reference sequence). Deletions cut 6 bases from V and 4 bases from J, with 6 bases between. This CDR3 has 10 amino acids. The CDR3 bases that were read are TGCAGTGCAACACGAGAGACC. Encoded protein: CSATRET. The entire CDR3 sequence reads CSATRETQYF.

As for this clone: From the germline J gene comes the end of the CDR3, since the read stops 3 residues before it. This chain joins TRBV20-1 and TRBJ1-1, with D perhaps TRBD1 (6 bases). The CDR3 consists of 13 residues. V dropped 6 bases and J dropped 0 bases, with 11 bases sitting between them. CDR1 DFQATT and CDR2 SNEGSKA come from the germline V gene (reference sequence). CDR3 sequence reads: CSAESGVNTEAFF. The CDR3 DNA, read in part, is TGCAGTGCCGAATCAGGGGTGAACACTGAA.

Comment on this clone: The read ends 3 residues early relative to the CDR3; the germline J gene fills the gap. The V call is TRBV20-1, the J call TRBJ1-4; D not resolved. The CDR3 has 15 residues. Germline CDR1 and CDR2: DFQATT and SNEGSKA (reference sequence). The sequenced part of the CDR3 DNA is TGCAGTGCTAGAGTCGATAGCTCCTATAATTCACCA. Encoded protein: CSARVDSSYNSP. The whole CDR3 is CSARVDSSYNSPLFF.

The sequenced part of the CDR3 DNA is TGCAGTGCTAGAGAGCTGGGGACGGCCGGGACTAGAGAAGAGACG. Amino acid sequence: CSARELGTAGTREET. The entire CDR3 is CSARELGTAGTREETQYF. The J gene is TRBJ2-3, the V gene TRBV20-1; TRBD2 matches at 8 bases. Sequencing ends 3 residues short of the CDR3 end; the germline J gene provides the rest. This CDR3 has 18 amino acids. CDR1 is DFQATT and CDR2 is SNEGSKA in the germline V gene (reference sequence).

About this clone: The DNA ends 3 residues before the CDR3 does, and the rest of the CDR3 is filled in from the germline J gene. The V call is TRBV14, the J call TRBJ2-5; TRBD1 might be the D (5 bases). The germline CDR1 and CDR2 sequences are SGHDN and FVKESK. The CDR3 has 16 amino acids. Between the trimmed V and J ends, which lost 5 bases and 3 bases, there was a span of 19 bases. The DNA read from the CDR3 is TGTGCCAGCAGCTCCGGCCTGGCAGGGCGGAAAGAGACC. Translating it yields CASSSGLAGRKET. The entire CDR3 is CASSSGLAGRKETQYF.

Comments on this clone: The read ends 3 residues before the CDR3 terminus; that terminus is restored from the germline J gene. The chain recombines TRBV7-2 with TRBJ1-5; 8 nucleotides agree with TRBD1. J lost 6 bases, V lost 4 bases, and 5 bases had no gene match. This CDR3 is built from 14 residues. Germline CDR1 is SGHTA and CDR2 is FQGNSA. This CDR3 reads CASSYGQGVQPQHF. The DNA read from the CDR3 is TGTGCCAGCAGCTACGGACAGGGTGTTCAGCCC.

With respect to this clone: The CDR3 end falls 3 residues outside the read, so it is completed with the germline J gene. The chain couples TRBV2 to TRBJ2-2; possibly TRBD1 or TRBD2 for D (5 bases each). The CDR3 length is 15 residues. The germline CDR1 and CDR2 sequences are SNHLY and FYNNEI. CDR3 bases read: TGTGCCAGCAGTGAATCGAGGGGCTTAGTGCAAAAG. The encoded protein is CASSESRGLVQK. The whole CDR3 sequence is CASSESRGLVQKLFF.

With respect to this clone: The sequenced fragment ends 3 residues before the CDR3 boundary, so the rest is inferred from the germline J gene. V gene TRBV19 combines with J gene TRBJ2-1; 12 bases line up with TRBD2. The CDR3 covers 17 residues. V trimming: 6 bases; J trimming: 7 bases; junction bases outside the gene matches: 13. Germline CDR1 reads LNHDA; CDR2 reads SQIVND (reference sequence). CDR3 DNA (partial): TGTGCCAGTAGGAGGGGTGGGGCTAGCGGGAGGGTAAATGAG. Amino acids: CASRRGGASGRVNE. The whole CDR3 sequence is CASRRGGASGRVNEQFF. Complete variable domain (other parts from reference TRBV19 and TRBJ2-1): DGGITQSPKYLFRKEGQNVTLSCEQNLNHDAMYWYRQDPGQGLRLIYYSQIVNDFQKGDIAEGYSVSREKKESFPLTVTSAQKNPTAFYLCASRRGGASGRVNEQFFGPGTRLTVL.

To note about this clone: The CDR3 is cut off 3 residues early in the read; its end comes from the germline J gene. This rearrangement joins TRBV12-5 to TRBJ2-2, with D unresolved. Between the trimmed V and J ends, which lost 4 bases and 8 bases, there was a span of 8 bases. This CDR3 has 12 residues. CDR1 and CDR2 (germline): LGHNT, FRNRAP. CDR3 amino acids: CASGSGPGELFF. The sequenced part of the CDR3 DNA is TGTGCTAGTGGTTCTGGCCCGGGGGAG.

Comments on this clone: The CDR3 is cut off 3 residues early in the read; its end comes from the germline J gene. The chain uses TRBV11-2 and TRBJ1-6; a weak D match, TRBD1 (5 bases). CDR3 length: 15 amino acids. The V end was cut by 1 base, the J end by 6 bases, with 10 bases between. CDR1 and CDR2 (germline): SGHAT, FQNNGV. The chain's CDR3 is CASSLGGGGNSPLHF. The sequenced part of the CDR3 DNA is TGTGCCAGCAGCTTAGGGGGGGGAGGTAATTCACCC.

Of note for this clone: Sequencing ends 3 residues short of the CDR3 end; the germline J gene provides the rest. The same CDR3 also results from other DNA sequences found in this sample. The chain employs TRBV2 and TRBJ1-2; perhaps TRBD1 as D (5 bases). The germline gives CDR1 SNHLY, CDR2 FYNNEI. This CDR3 contains 14 residues. CDR3 amino acids: CASSEGGLKSGYTF. The CDR3 bases that were read are TGTGCCAGCAGTGAAGGGGGCCTGAAGTCTGGT. Looking up the rest from reference TRBV2 and TRBJ1-2 gives the full variable domain: EPEVTQTPSHQVTQMGQEVILRCVPISNHLYFYWYRQILGQKVEFLVSFYNNEISEKSEIFDDQFSVERPDGSNFTLKIRSTKLEDSAMYFCASSEGGLKSGYTFGSGTRLTVV.

Concerning this clone itself: The CDR3 end lies 3 residues beyond the end of the read and is filled in from the germline J gene. The same CDR3 also results from other DNA sequences found in this sample. V is TRBV19 and J is TRBJ1-3, with 7 bases matching TRBD1. The germline CDR1 and CDR2 sequences are LNHDA and SQIVND (reference sequence). This CDR3 spans 13 amino acids. CDR3 bases read: TGTGCCAGTAGTACCCTCTCACAGGGGACC. It encodes CASSTLSQGT. The whole CDR3 sequence reads CASSTLSQGTIYF.